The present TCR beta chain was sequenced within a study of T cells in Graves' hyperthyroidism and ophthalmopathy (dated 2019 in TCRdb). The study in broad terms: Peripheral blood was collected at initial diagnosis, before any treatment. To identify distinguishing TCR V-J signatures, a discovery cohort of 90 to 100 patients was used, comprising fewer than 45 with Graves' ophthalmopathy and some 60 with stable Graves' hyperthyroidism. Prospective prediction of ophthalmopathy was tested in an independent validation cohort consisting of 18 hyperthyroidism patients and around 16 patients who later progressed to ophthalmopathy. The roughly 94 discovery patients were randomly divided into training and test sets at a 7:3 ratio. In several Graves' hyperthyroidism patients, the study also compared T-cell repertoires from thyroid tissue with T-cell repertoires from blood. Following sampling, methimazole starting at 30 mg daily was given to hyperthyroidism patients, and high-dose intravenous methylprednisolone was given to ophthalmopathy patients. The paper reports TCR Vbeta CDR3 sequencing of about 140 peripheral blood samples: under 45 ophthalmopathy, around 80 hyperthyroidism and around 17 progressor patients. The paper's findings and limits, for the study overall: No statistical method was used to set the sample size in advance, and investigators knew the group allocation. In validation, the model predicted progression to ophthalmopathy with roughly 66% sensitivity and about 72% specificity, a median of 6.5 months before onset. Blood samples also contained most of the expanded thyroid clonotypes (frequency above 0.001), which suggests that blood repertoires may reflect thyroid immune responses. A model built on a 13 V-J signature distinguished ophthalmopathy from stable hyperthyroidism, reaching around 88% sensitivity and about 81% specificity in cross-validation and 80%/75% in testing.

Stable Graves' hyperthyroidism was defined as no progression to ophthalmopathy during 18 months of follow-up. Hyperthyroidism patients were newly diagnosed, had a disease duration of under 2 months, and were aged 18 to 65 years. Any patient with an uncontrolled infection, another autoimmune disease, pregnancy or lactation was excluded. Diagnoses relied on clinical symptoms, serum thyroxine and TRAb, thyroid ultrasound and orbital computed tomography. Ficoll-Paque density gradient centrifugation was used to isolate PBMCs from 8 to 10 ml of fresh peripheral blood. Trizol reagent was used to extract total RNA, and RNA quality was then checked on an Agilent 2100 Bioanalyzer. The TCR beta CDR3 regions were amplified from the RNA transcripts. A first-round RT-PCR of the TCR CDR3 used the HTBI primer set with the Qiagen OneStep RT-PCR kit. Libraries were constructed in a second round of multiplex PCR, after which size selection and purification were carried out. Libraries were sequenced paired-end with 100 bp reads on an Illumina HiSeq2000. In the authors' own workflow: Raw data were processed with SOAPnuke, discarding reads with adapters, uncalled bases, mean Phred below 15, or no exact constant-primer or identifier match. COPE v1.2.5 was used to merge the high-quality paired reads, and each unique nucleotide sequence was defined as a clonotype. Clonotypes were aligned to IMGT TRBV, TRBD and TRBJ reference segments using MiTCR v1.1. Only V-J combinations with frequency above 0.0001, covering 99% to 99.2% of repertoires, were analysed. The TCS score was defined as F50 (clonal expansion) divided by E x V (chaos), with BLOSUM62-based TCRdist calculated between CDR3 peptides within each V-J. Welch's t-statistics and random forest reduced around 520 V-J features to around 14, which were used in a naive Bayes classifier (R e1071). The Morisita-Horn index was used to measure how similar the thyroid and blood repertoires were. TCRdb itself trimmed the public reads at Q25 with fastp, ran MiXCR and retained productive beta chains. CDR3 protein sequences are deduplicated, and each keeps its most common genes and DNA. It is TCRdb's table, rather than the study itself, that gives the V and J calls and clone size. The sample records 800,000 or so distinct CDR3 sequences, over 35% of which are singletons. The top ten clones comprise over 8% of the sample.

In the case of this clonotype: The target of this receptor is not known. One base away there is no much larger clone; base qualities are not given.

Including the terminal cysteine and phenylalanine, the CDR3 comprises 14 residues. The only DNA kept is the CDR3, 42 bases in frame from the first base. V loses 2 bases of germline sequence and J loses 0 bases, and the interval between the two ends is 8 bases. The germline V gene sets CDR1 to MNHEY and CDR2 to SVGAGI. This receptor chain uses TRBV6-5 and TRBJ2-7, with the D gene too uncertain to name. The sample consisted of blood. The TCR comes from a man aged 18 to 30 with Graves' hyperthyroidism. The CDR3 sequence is CASSYDRASYEQYF. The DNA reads TGTGCCAGCAGTTACGATCGAGCCTCCTACGAGCAGTACTTC.